Many counts were recorded for the clone carrying this T cell receptor (beta chain). What it recognizes is unknown. Investigators amplified TCR beta CDR3 regions from RNA transcripts. First-round RT-PCR used HTBI primers; second-round multiplex PCR followed. TCRdb re-called the multiplex PCR reads through MiXCR, storing one row per CDR3 protein. In the table there are under 400,000 distinct CDR3 sequences, about a sixth of which are singletons. The sample belongs to a study of Graves' ophthalmopathy and Graves' hyperthyroidism. Study-level background: Before any treatment, peripheral blood was taken at the initial diagnosis.

The V end was cut by 7 bases, the J end by 5 bases, with 11 bases between. The CDR3 is 12 residues long. Germline-derived CDR1 and CDR2 are MNHEY and SVGEGT. Findings and limits, study-wide: The study's model predicted ophthalmopathy progression at around 70% sensitivity and about 72% specificity. Most thyroid-expanded clonotypes exceeding 0.001 frequency were also found in blood.

The source material was peripheral blood. This rearrangement joins TRBV6-2 or TRBV6-3 to TRBJ1-1; perhaps TRBD1 as D (5 bases). The clonotype originates from an adult man with Graves' ophthalmopathy. This CDR3 reads CASTRGETEAFF. The CDR3 DNA is TGTGCCAGCACAAGGGGAGAAACTGAAGCTTTCTTT.